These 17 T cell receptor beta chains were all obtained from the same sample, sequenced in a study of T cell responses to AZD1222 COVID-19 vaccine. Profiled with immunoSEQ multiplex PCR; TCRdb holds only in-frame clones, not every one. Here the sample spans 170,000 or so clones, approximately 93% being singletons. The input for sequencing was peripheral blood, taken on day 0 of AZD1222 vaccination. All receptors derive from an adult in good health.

The CDR3 spells CASSIHQGQGLFF. In DNA form, the CDR3 reads TGTGCCAGTAGTATCCATCAGGGACAGGGGCTGTTTTTT. This chain connects TRBV19 to TRBJ2-2, with 9 bases identical to TRBD1. The junction had 6 bases not matched to a gene; V was cut back by 3 bases and J by 13 bases. Per germline, CDR1 LNHDA and CDR2 SQIVND (reference sequence). This CDR3 has 13 amino acids.

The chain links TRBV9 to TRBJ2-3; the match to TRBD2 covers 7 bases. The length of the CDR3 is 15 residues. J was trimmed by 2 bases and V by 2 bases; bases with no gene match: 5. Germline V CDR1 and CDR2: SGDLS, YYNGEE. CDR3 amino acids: CASSVRGSSTDTQYF. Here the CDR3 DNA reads TGTGCCAGCAGCGTGCGCGGGAGTTCCACAGATACGCAGTATTTT.

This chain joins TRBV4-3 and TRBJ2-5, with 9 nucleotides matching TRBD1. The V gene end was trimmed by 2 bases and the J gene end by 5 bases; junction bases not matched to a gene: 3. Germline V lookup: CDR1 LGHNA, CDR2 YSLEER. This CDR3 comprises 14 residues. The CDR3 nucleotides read TGCGCCAGCAGCCAATGGGACAGGGTTGAGACCCAGTACTTC. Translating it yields CASSQWDRVETQYF.

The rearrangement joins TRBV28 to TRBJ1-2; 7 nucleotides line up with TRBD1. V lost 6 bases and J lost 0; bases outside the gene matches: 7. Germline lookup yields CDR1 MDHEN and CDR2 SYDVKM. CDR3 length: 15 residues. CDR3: CASRKPGQSNYGYTF. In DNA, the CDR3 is TGTGCCAGCAGGAAACCGGGACAGTCTAACTATGGCTACACCTTC.

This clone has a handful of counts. Here the CDR3 reads CSVVLQSMNEKLFF. The CDR3 DNA reads TGCAGCGTTGTTTTACAGTCGATGAATGAAAAACTGTTTTTT. The rearrangement uses TRBV29-1 and TRBJ1-4; no clear D. V was trimmed by 4 bases and J by 5 bases, leaving 14 bases between them. This CDR3 is 14 amino acids long. CDR1 is SQVTM, CDR2 ANQGSEA, per germline.

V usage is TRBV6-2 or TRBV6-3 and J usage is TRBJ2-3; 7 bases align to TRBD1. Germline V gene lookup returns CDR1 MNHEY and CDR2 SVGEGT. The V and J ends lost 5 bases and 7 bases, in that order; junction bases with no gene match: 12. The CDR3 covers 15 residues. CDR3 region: CASSTIRQGDNTQYF. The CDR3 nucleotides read TGTGCCAGCAGTACGATCCGACAGGGAGATAATACGCAGTATTTT.

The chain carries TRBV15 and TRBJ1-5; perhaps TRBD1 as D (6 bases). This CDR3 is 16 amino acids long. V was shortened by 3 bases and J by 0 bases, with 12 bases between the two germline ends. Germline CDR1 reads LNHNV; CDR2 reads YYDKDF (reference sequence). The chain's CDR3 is CATSSYTGNSNQPQHF. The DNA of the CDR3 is TGTGCCACCAGCAGCTATACAGGGAATAGCAATCAGCCCCAGCATTTT.

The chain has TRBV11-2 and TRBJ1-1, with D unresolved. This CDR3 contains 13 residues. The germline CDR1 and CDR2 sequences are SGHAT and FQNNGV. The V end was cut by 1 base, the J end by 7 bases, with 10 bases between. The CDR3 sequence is CASSLGQAREAFF. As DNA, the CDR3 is TGTGCCAGCAGCTTAGGGCAGGCCCGTGAAGCTTTCTTT.

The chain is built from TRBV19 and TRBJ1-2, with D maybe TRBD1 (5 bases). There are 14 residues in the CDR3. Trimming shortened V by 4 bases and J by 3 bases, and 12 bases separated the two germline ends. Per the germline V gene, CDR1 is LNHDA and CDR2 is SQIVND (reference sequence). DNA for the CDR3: TGTGCCAGTAGTAGGACTCAGGGAGACTATGGCTACACCTTC. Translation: CASSRTQGDYGYTF.

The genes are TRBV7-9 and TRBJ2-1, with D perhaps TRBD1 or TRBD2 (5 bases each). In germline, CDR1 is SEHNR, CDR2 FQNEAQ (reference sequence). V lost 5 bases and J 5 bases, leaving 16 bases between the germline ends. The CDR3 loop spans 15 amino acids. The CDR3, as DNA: TGTGCCAGCAGCCGACGGGGCACCTACGACAATGAGCAGTTCTTC. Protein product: CASSRRGTYDNEQFF.

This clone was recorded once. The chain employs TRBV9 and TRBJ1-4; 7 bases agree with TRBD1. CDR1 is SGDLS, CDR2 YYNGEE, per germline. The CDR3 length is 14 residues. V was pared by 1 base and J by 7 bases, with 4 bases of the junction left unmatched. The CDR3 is CASSVWDSREKLFF. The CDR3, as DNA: TGTGCCAGCAGCGTATGGGACAGCCGTGAAAAACTGTTTTTT.

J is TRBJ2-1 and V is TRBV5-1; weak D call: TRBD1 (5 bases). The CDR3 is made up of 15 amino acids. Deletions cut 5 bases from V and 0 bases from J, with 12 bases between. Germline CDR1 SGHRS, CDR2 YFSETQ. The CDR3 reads CASSQGQSSYNEQFF. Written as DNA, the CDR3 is TGCGCCAGCAGTCAAGGACAAAGCTCCTACAATGAGCAGTTCTTC.

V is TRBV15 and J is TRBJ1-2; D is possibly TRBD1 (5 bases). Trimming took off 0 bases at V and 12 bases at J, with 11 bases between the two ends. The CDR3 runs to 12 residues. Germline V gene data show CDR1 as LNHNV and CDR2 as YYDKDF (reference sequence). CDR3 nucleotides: TGTGCCACCAGCAGAGATAGGGGTATGGACACCTTC. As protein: CATSRDRGMDTF.

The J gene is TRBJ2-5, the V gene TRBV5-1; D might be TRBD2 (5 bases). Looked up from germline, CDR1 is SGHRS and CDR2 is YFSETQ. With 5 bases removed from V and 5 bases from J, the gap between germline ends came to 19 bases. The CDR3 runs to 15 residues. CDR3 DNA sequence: TGCGCCAGCAGGTCGCGGGCCATACCAAGGGAGACCCAGTACTTC. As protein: CASRSRAIPRETQYF.

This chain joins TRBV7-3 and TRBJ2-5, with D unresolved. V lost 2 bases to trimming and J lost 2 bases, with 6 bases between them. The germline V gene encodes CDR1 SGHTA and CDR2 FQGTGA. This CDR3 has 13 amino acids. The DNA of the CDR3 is TGTGCCAGCAGCTTAGAGCTACAAGAGACCCAGTACTTC. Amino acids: CASSLELQETQYF.

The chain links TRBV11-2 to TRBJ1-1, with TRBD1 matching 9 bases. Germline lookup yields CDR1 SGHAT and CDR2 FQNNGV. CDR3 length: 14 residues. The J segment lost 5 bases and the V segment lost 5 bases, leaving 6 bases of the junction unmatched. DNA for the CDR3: TGTGCCAGCAGCCGGGGGGGACAGGGAACTGAAGCTTTCTTT. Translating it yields CASSRGGQGTEAFF.

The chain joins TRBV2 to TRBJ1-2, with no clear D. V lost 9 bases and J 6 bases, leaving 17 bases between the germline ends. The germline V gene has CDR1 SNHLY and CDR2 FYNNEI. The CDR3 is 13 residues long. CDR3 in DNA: TGTGCCAGTGACGCAGGCAGGTTTGATGGCTACACCTTC. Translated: CASDAGRFDGYTF.